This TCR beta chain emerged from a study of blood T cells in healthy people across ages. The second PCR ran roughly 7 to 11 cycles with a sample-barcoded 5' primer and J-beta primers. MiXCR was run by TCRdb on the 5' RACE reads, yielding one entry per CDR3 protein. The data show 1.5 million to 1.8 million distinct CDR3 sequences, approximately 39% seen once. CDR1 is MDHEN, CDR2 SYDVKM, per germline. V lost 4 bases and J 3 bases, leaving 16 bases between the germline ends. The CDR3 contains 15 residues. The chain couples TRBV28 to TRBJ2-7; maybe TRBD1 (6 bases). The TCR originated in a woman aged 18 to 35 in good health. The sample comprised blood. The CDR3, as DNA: TGTGCCAGCAGTTCCCCATACAGGGCCCACTACGAGCAGTACTTC. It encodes CASSSPYRAHYEQYF.